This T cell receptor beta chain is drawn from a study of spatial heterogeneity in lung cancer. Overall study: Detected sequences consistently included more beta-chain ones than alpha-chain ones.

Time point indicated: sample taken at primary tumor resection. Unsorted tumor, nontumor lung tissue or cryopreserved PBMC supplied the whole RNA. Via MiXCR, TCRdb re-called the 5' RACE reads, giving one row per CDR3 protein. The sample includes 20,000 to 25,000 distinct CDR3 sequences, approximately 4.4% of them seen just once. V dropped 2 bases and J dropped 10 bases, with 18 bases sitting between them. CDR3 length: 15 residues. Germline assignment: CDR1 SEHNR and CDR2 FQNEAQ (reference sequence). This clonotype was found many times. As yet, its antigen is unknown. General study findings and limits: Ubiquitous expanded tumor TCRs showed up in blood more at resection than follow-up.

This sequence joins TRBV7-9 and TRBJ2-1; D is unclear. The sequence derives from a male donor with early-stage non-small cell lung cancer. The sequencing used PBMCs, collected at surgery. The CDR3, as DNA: TGTGCCAGCAGCTTACTCACTACCGGGTGGTGGGAGCAGTTCTTC. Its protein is CASSLLTTGWWEQFF.